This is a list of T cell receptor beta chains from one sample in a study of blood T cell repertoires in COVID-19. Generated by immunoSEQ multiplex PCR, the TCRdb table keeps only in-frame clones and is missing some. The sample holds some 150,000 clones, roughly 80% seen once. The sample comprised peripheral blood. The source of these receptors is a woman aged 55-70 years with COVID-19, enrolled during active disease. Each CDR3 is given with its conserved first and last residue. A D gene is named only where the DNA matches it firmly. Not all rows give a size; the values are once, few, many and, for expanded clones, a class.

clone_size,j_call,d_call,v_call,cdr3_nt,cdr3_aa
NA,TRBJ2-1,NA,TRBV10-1,TGCGCCAGCAGTGAGTCGGGGAGTGGGGTGCAGTTCTTC,CASSESGSGVQFF
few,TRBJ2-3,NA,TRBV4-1,TGCGCCAGCAGCCAACAAAGCGGCCCAGATACGCAGTATTTT,CASSQQSGPDTQYF
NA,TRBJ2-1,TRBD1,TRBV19,TGTGCCAGTAGTCCCGGACAGGGATCCTACAATGAGCAGTTCTTC,CASSPGQGSYNEQFF
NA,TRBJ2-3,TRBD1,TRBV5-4,TGTGCCAGCAGCAGGGACAGACGCACAGATACGCAGTATTTT,CASSRDRRTDTQYF
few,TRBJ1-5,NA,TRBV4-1,TGCGCCAGCAGCCAAGATTCCTATCAGCCCCAGCATTTT,CASSQDSYQPQHF
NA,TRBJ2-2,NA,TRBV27,TGTGCCAGCAGTTGGGGACTGAACACCGGGGAGCTGTTTTTT,CASSWGLNTGELFF
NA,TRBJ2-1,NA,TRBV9,TGTGCCAGCAGCGTAGAAACGGGGAGGACGAACAATGAGCAGTTCTTC,CASSVETGRTNNEQFF
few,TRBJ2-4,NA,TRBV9,TGTGCCAGCAGCCCCCAGGGCCGCGGGGCGTCCAAAAACATTCAGTACTTC,CASSPQGRGASKNIQYF
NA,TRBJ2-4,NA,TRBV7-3,TGTGCCAGCAGCCCCCAGGTTGAGTTAACCAAAAACATTCAGTACTTC,CASSPQVELTKNIQYF
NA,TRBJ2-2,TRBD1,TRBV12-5,TGTGCTAGTGGTGGGACAGGGGCCCACACCGGGGAGCTGTTTTTT,CASGGTGAHTGELFF
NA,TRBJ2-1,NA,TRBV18,TGTGCCAGCGGCCGGGATGAGCAGTTCTTC,CASGRDEQFF
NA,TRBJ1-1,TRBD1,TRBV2,TGTGCCAGCAGTACCTTGCAGACAGGGGGCACTGAAGCTTTCTTT,CASSTLQTGGTEAFF
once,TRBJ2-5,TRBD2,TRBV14,TGTGCCAGCAGCCAAGGCCGCGGGAGTCCGGGGACCCAGTACTTC,CASSQGRGSPGTQYF
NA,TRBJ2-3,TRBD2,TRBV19,TGTGCCAGTAGTAGCGGGGGGGCCGGGACAGATACGCAGTATTTT,CASSSGGAGTDTQYF
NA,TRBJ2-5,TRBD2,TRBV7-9,TGTGCCAGCCGCGCTTTCGGGGGGGCAGAGACCCAGTACTTC,CASRAFGGAETQYF
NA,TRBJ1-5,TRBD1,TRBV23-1,TGCGCCAGCAGTCAAGGGACAGGGAAAGGTTGGCCAAATCAGCCCCAGCATTTT,CASSQGTGKGWPNQPQHF
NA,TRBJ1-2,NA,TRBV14,TGTGCCAGCAGCCAAGATCGTATTCTCTATGGCTACACCTTC,CASSQDRILYGYTF
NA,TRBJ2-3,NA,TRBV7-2,TGTGCCAGCAGCTTAACAGCATCCCGCACAGATACGCAGTATTTT,CASSLTASRTDTQYF
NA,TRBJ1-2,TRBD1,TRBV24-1,TGTGCCACCAGTGACCGGGACAGTCAAAACTATGGCTACACCTTC,CATSDRDSQNYGYTF
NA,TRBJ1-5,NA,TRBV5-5,TGTGCCAGCAGCTCTGACAGTAGCAATCAGCCCCAGCATTTT,CASSSDSSNQPQHF
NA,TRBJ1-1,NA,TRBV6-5,TGTGCCAGCCAGGAAGGCTTAACAGCTTTCTTT,CASQEGLTAFF
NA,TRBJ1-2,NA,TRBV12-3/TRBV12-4,TGTGCCAGCAGTCCACAGGGATATACTGGCTACACCTTC,CASSPQGYTGYTF
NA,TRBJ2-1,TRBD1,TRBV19,TGTGCCAGTAGTTCCAACAGGGGAAATGAGCAGTTCTTC,CASSSNRGNEQFF
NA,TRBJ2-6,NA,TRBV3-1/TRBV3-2,TGTGCCAGCAGCCTCACTCCCCTCTCTGGGGCCAACGTCCTGACTTTC,CASSLTPLSGANVLTF
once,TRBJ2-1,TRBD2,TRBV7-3,TGTGCCAGCAGCTCGCCCGCGGGAGGTAGCAATGAGCAGTTCTTC,CASSSPAGGSNEQFF
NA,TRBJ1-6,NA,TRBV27,TGTGCCAGCAGCCCCTGGAGACCCTATAATTCACCCCTCCACTTT,CASSPWRPYNSPLHF
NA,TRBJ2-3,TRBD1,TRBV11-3,TGTGCCAGCAGCCGAGGGACAGCAAATACGCAGTATTTT,CASSRGTANTQYF
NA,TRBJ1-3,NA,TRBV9,TGTGCCAGCAGCCCCCTGGGACTGCCACCCCCTGGAAACACCATATATTTT,CASSPLGLPPPGNTIYF
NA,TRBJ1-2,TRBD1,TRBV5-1,TGCGCCAGCAGCTTTTCCGGGACAGGGGTCGGCTACACCTTC,CASSFSGTGVGYTF
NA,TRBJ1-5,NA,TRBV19,TGTGCCAGTAGTACTCGACAGAGAACGTTCAATCAGCCCCAGCATTTT,CASSTRQRTFNQPQHF
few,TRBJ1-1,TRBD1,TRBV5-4,TGTGCCAGCATCCTGGACAGGGAGGGCACTGAAGCTTTCTTT,CASILDREGTEAFF
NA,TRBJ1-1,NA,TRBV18,TGTGCCAGCTCATCGACATTGAACACTGAAGCTTTCTTT,CASSSTLNTEAFF
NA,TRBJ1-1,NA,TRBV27,TGTGCCAGCAGTTCATATGGAGGGAACACTGAAGCTTTCTTT,CASSSYGGNTEAFF
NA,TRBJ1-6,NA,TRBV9,TGTGCCAGCAGCGTAGCCCCGCAGCGCTCCTATAATTCACCCCTCCACTTT,CASSVAPQRSYNSPLHF